The rows below give T cell receptor beta chains drawn from one sample of a study of shared clonotypes between healthy human individuals. Generated by immunoSEQ multiplex PCR, the TCRdb table keeps only in-frame clones and is missing some. The table records a few million clones, 85% to 95% of them present only once. Sequencing used naive CD4+ T cells sorted from blood. These receptors all stem from a man between 18 and 35 years old in good health. Each CDR3 is given with its conserved first and last residue. D genes are given only for firm matches. The listing skips clone size in some rows; elsewhere it reads once, few, many or a size class.

len	v_gene	d_gene	abundance	j_gene	CDR3nt	CDR3aa
14	TRBV10-3	.	.	TRBJ2-7	TGTGCCATCAGTGAGAAATCAGGTTCCTACGAGCAGTACTTC	CAISEKSGSYEQYF
13	TRBV5-5	.	.	TRBJ1-2	TGTGCCAGCAGCTTGGATGCCTATGGGGGCTACACCTTC	CASSLDAYGGYTF
14	TRBV27	.	once	TRBJ2-2	TGTGCCACAAAGTCGCCCGGGAACACCGGGGAGCTGTTTTTT	CATKSPGNTGELFF
16	TRBV10-3	.	once	TRBJ1-5	TGTGCCATCAGTCGGGGGGACTTGGGCGGCAATCAGCCCCAGCATTTT	CAISRGDLGGNQPQHF
14	TRBV6-6	.	.	TRBJ1-2	TGTGCCAGCACCCTCCGAACAGGTAGCTATGGCTACACCTTC	CASTLRTGSYGYTF
15	TRBV7-9	TRBD1	.	TRBJ2-5	TGTGCCAGCAGCTTAGGGGGGACAGGGGCGGAGACCCAGTACTTC	CASSLGGTGAETQYF
17	TRBV11-3	TRBD2	.	TRBJ2-2	TGTGCCAGCAGCTTAGGATTTGCGGGGGGACACACCGGGGAGCTGTTTTTT	CASSLGFAGGHTGELFF
11	TRBV27	.	.	TRBJ1-1	TGTGCCAGCAGCAAAAATTCTGAAGCTTTCTTT	CASSKNSEAFF
13	TRBV19	.	.	TRBJ2-6	TGTGCCAGTAGTCGCGGTGGGGCCAACGTCCTGACTTTC	CASSRGGANVLTF
14	TRBV5-6	TRBD1	once	TRBJ2-1	TGTGCCAGCAGCTCCGGGACAGTAAACAATGAGCAGTTCTTC	CASSSGTVNNEQFF
16	TRBV27	TRBD2	.	TRBJ2-3	TGTGCCAGCAGTTTAGGACTAGCGGGGATTGCGGATACGCAGTATTTT	CASSLGLAGIADTQYF
15	TRBV27	.	.	TRBJ2-1	TGTGCCAGCGGCACGGAACTAGTTAAAAACAATGAGCAGTTCTTC	CASGTELVKNNEQFF
11	TRBV2	.	.	TRBJ2-1	TGTGCCAGCAGTGTTATTGGAGAGCAGTTCTTC	CASSVIGEQFF
12	TRBV10-3	TRBD1	.	TRBJ1-2	TGTGCCATCAGACAGGGGGGGGAAGGCTACACCTTC	CAIRQGGEGYTF
15	TRBV5-6	TRBD1	.	TRBJ1-6	TGTGCCAGCAGCTGGGGACAGGGGGATAATTCACCCCTCCACTTT	CASSWGQGDNSPLHF
12	TRBV27	.	.	TRBJ2-3	TGTGCCAGCGGACAGACCACAGATACGCAGTATTTT	CASGQTTDTQYF
16	TRBV11-2	.	.	TRBJ2-7	TGTGCCAGCAGCTACAAATCCACCCGAACTACCTACGAGCAGTACTTC	CASSYKSTRTTYEQYF
15	TRBV19	.	.	TRBJ1-4	TGTGCCAGTAGTATACTACCCGCAACTAATGAAAAACTGTTTTTT	CASSILPATNEKLFF
15	TRBV18	.	.	TRBJ2-7	TGTGCCAGCTCACCGGGACAGCCGCGGGGCTACGAGCAGTACTTC	CASSPGQPRGYEQYF
14	TRBV28	.	.	TRBJ2-4	TGTGCCAGCCACGCCGGGGGCCTCCAAAACATTCAGTACTTC	CASHAGGLQNIQYF
13	TRBV2	.	.	TRBJ1-1	TGTGCCAGCAGTGAAATGCAGGGAACTGAAGCTTTCTTT	CASSEMQGTEAFF
15	TRBV5-8	TRBD2	.	TRBJ2-2	TGTGCCAGCAGCCCCGGACTAGCGGGGACCGGGGAGCTGTTTTTT	CASSPGLAGTGELFF
16	TRBV6-1	.	.	TRBJ1-3	TGTGCCAGCAGTGAAGCGTGGGGGGGCACGGGAAACACCATATATTTT	CASSEAWGGTGNTIYF
14	TRBV6-5	.	.	TRBJ2-1	TGTGCCAGCAGAAGAGGGGACAATTACAATGAGCAGTTCTTC	CASRRGDNYNEQFF
15	TRBV9	TRBD1	.	TRBJ1-6	TGTGCCAGCAGCGCGACGACAGGGGTGAATTCACCCCTCCACTTT	CASSATTGVNSPLHF
13	TRBV5-1	.	.	TRBJ1-4	TGCGCCAGCAGCTTTCCCGAGGGAGGTAAACTGTTTTTT	CASSFPEGGKLFF
16	TRBV25-1	.	.	TRBJ2-1	TGTGCCAGCCGAGGATTGGGGGGCGAGTCACTCAATGAGCAGTTCTTC	CASRGLGGESLNEQFF
15	TRBV5-1	.	few	TRBJ1-5	TGCGCCAGCAGCTTGGGGCCGGAGGGCAATCAGCCCCAGCATTTT	CASSLGPEGNQPQHF
14	TRBV5-1	.	once	TRBJ2-3	TGCGCCAGCAGCCCGACTCCAAGCACAGATACGCAGTATTTT	CASSPTPSTDTQYF
16	TRBV7-9	TRBD1	.	TRBJ2-6	TGTGCCAGCAGCGGATACAGGGGGCCCGGGGCCAACGTCCTGACTTTC	CASSGYRGPGANVLTF
17	TRBV7-9	TRBD1	.	TRBJ2-5	TGTGCCAGCAGCTTAGCAGCGGACAGGGCCTCTAAAGAGACCCAGTACTTC	CASSLAADRASKETQYF